Each of the 20 T cell receptor beta chains below was sequenced from the same sample in a study of blood T cell repertoires in COVID-19. The table came from immunoSEQ multiplex PCR; TCRdb's copy has only in-frame clones and leaves some out. The repertoire holds 250,000 to 350,000 clones, about 83% seen once, with around 1.7% in the top ten. Sequenced input: peripheral blood. Receptors were obtained from a woman in her forties or fifties with acute or convalescent COVID-19.

The chain couples TRBV7-3 to TRBJ2-1, with TRBD2 as a possible D gene (6 bases). V lost 2 bases and J 4 bases, leaving 12 bases between the germline ends. This CDR3 is built from 15 residues. Looked up from germline, CDR1 is SGHTA and CDR2 is FQGTGA. CDR3 coding DNA: TGTGCCAGCAGCTTACGCGGGGCGAATTACAATGAGCAGTTCTTC. This sequence encodes CASSLRGANYNEQFF.

CDR3 loop: CATSDYRDGYTF. The CDR3 bases are TGTGCCACCAGTGATTACAGGGACGGCTACACCTTC. The rearrangement uses TRBV24-1 and TRBJ1-2; a possible D gene is TRBD1 (6 bases). CDR3 length equals 12 residues. Trimming stripped 2 bases from V and 8 bases from J, with 8 bases between. CDR1 and CDR2 (germline): KGHDR, SFDVKD.

This sequence joins TRBV7-9 and TRBJ2-5, with TRBD1 identical over 9 bases. V shed 10 bases, J shed 5 bases, and the junction held 11 bases outside the gene matches. CDR3 length: 14 residues. Germline V gives CDR1 SEHNR, CDR2 FQNEAQ (reference sequence). The CDR3 here is CATTVGQGRETQYF. The CDR3 region has the DNA TGTGCCACCACGGTGGGACAGGGTCGGGAGACCCAGTACTTC.

The rearrangement joins TRBV10-3 to TRBJ2-7, with a tentative D call TRBD1 (6 bases). The germline CDR1 and CDR2 sequences are ENHRY and SYGVKD. V dropped 6 bases and J dropped 4 bases, with 10 bases sitting between them. The CDR3 loop spans 12 amino acids. CDR3 nucleotides: TGTGCCATCAGGGGACATCTTTACGAGCAGTACTTC. It yields the protein CAIRGHLYEQYF.

The V and J genes are TRBV2 and TRBJ1-4; 10 bases map to TRBD1. Unmatched junction bases numbered 6, after V lost 6 bases and J lost 5 bases. The germline V gene encodes CDR1 SNHLY and CDR2 FYNNEI. The CDR3 is 15 residues long. In DNA, the CDR3 is TGTGCCAGCAGGGGAGGACAGGGGGGAAATGAAAAACTGTTTTTT. This encodes CASRGGQGGNEKLFF.

CDR3 protein: CASNPLLVGEQFF. DNA for the CDR3: TGTGCCAGCAACCCCCTACTCGTCGGTGAGCAGTTCTTC. The chain carries TRBV28 and TRBJ2-1; the D is unclear. V was trimmed by 7 bases and J by 9 bases, leaving 16 bases between them. This CDR3 has 13 residues. Germline-derived CDR1 and CDR2 are MDHEN and SYDVKM.

This chain uses TRBV18 with TRBJ1-4; 10 bases map to TRBD1. The CDR3 length is 16 residues. Germline CDR1 KGHSH, CDR2 LQKENI. Trimming cost V 3 bases and J 4 bases; bases outside gene matches: 5. The CDR3 loop is CASSPGQGEFNEKLFF. The CDR3 bases are TGTGCCAGCTCACCTGGACAGGGGGAATTTAATGAAAAACTGTTTTTT.

The J gene is TRBJ1-4, the V gene TRBV27; maybe TRBD1 (5 bases). Germline V gives CDR1 MNHEY, CDR2 SMNVEV (reference sequence). V was shortened by 5 bases and J by 7 bases, with 14 bases between the two germline ends. This CDR3 spans 14 amino acids. The CDR3, as DNA: TGTGCCAGCAGTCACCGGGGGGACGGTGAAAAACTGTTTTTT. Its translation is CASSHRGDGEKLFF. The full variable domain, completed using reference TRBV27 and TRBJ1-4, is EAQVTQNPRYLITVTGKKLTVTCSQNMNHEYMSWYRQDPGLGLRQIYYSMNVEVTDKGDVPEGYKVSRKEKRNFPLILESPSPNQTSLYFCASSHRGDGEKLFFGSGTQLSVL.

The chain couples TRBV28 to TRBJ2-5; TRBD2 matches at 8 bases. The CDR3 is 14 residues long. Per germline, CDR1 MDHEN and CDR2 SYDVKM. V shed 3 bases, J shed 5 bases, and the junction held 5 bases outside the gene matches. The CDR3 DNA reads as TGTGCCAGCAGTTTTACCAGCGGGGGCGAGACCCAGTACTTC. Amino acids: CASSFTSGGETQYF.

This chain links TRBV27 with TRBJ1-1, with D tentatively TRBD1 (6 bases). Germline CDR1 is MNHEY and CDR2 is SMNVEV (reference sequence). Trimming stripped 6 bases from V and 4 bases from J, with 15 bases between. The CDR3 is 14 amino acids. CDR3 in DNA: TGTGCCAGCAGGCAGGGTGGGGGCGGCACTGAAGCTTTCTTT. It specifies CASRQGGGGTEAFF.

The V call is TRBV9, the J call TRBJ2-1; D is unresolved. Germline V gene sequence: CDR1 SGDLS, CDR2 YYNGEE. Trimming shortened V by 5 bases and J by 0 bases, and 18 bases separated the two germline ends. The CDR3 is 17 amino acids. In DNA, the CDR3 is TGTGCCAGCAGTGAGGATCCGGAGAGGAACTCCTACAATGAGCAGTTCTTC. Protein product: CASSEDPERNSYNEQFF.

V and J are TRBV21-1 and TRBJ1-4; the table names TRBD1, a call not compared with the DNA. TRBV21-1 is described as a pseudogene. The CDR3 is 16 amino acids. CDR3 DNA sequence: TGTGCCAGCAGCAAAGAGGGGACAGCCCCTAATGAAAAACTGTTTTTT. This gives the protein CASSKEGTAPNEKLFF.

J is TRBJ1-1 and V is TRBV6-2 or TRBV6-3; tentatively, D is TRBD1 (5 bases). Trimming cost V 5 bases and J 1 base, with 8 bases left between them. This CDR3 has 13 residues. Germline V gene lookup returns CDR1 MNHEY and CDR2 SVGEGT. Here the CDR3 reads CASSIGQNTEAFF. The DNA for the CDR3 is TGTGCCAGCAGTATAGGACAGAACACTGAAGCTTTCTTT.

The chain is built from TRBV7-8 and TRBJ1-2; D is perhaps TRBD1 (5 bases). Germline values: CDR1 SGHVS, CDR2 FQNEAQ. The CDR3 length is 14 residues. Trimming took 4 bases from V and 4 from J, leaving 13 bases between them. The CDR3, as DNA: TGTGCCAGCAGCTCAGAAGGGACTCGCTATGGCTACACCTTC. Encoded protein: CASSSEGTRYGYTF.

The chain uses TRBV11-3 and TRBJ2-2; D gene unclear. CDR1 is SGHNT, CDR2 YENEEA, per germline. The CDR3 loop spans 13 amino acids. Trimming shortened V by 5 bases and J by 1 base, and 5 bases separated the two germline ends. The chain's CDR3 is CASSPGNTGELFF. As DNA, the CDR3 is TGTGCCAGCAGCCCAGGGAACACCGGGGAGCTGTTTTTT.

The V gene is TRBV5-1, the J gene TRBJ1-2; D is possibly TRBD1 (5 bases). The CDR3 is 16 residues long. Germline assignment: CDR1 SGHRS and CDR2 YFSETQ. Trimming removed 0 bases at V and 4 bases at J, with 16 bases between. The CDR3 reads CASSLGPQGGPYGYTF. The CDR3 DNA is TGCGCCAGCAGCTTGGGGCCCCAGGGAGGACCCTATGGCTACACCTTC.

V is TRBV28 and J is TRBJ1-1, with TRBD1 identical over 7 bases. The CDR3 spans 13 residues. The V gene end was trimmed by 9 bases and the J gene end by 0 bases; junction bases not matched to a gene: 4. Germline CDR1 MDHEN, CDR2 SYDVKM. This CDR3 is CASTGQMNTEAFF. CDR3 bases: TGTGCCAGTACGGGACAGATGAACACTGAAGCTTTCTTT.

In its sample, this clone was seen once. The rearrangement joins TRBV6-5 to TRBJ2-1, with 7 bases fitting TRBD2. Germline CDR1 reads MNHEY; CDR2 reads SVGAGI. The CDR3 totals 15 residues. V trimming: 2 bases; J trimming: 0 bases; junction bases outside the gene matches: 1. CDR3 coding DNA: TGTGCCAGCAGTTACCGGACTAGCTCCTACAATGAGCAGTTCTTC. Amino acid sequence: CASSYRTSSYNEQFF.

A single count supports this clone. The V call is TRBV3-1 (or the pseudogene TRBV3-2), the J call TRBJ2-1; 15 nucleotides align to TRBD2. V lost 2 bases, J lost 7 bases, and 6 bases stayed unmatched. Germline V CDR1 and CDR2: LGHDT, YNNKEL (reference sequence). The CDR3 is 17 residues long. The CDR3 DNA follows: TGTGCCAGCAGCCAAAGGGGACTAGCGGGAGGAGGGAATGAGCAGTTCTTC. Protein sequence: CASSQRGLAGGGNEQFF.

This clone was observed a handful of times. V usage is TRBV29-1 and J usage is TRBJ2-2; 14 positions match TRBD2. This CDR3 is built from 16 residues. From germline, CDR1 is SQVTM and CDR2 ANQGSEA. Unmatched junction bases numbered 6, after V lost 4 bases and J lost 5 bases. CDR3 residues: CSVAGTSGSRTGELFF. CDR3 nucleotide sequence: TGCAGCGTTGCCGGGACTAGCGGGAGTAGGACCGGGGAGCTGTTTTTT.